Presented here are 18 T cell receptor beta chains from one specimen sequenced in a study of T cell changes during pregnancy in multiple sclerosis. TCRdb's table, derived via immunoSEQ multiplex PCR, lists solely in-frame clones and lacks some. This sample has tens of thousands of clones, with approximately 94% found just once. The starting material was CD8+ T cells from peripheral blood mononuclear cells, obtained after pregnancy. Source of these receptors: a female donor with multiple sclerosis, enrolled in a pregnancy study.

The genes are TRBV5-1 and TRBJ2-7; 13 bases are a match to TRBD2. Germline CDR1 SGHRS, CDR2 YFSETQ. The CDR3 runs 15 residues. The V and J ends lost 4 bases and 2 bases, in that order; junction bases with no gene match: 3. In DNA, the CDR3 is TGCGCCAGCAGCCGGACTAGCGGGGGACCCTACGAGCAGTACTTC. Translation: CASSRTSGGPYEQYF. Based on the CDR3 plus reference TRBV5-1 and TRBJ2-7, the full variable domain is KAGVTQTPRYLIKTRGQQVTLSCSPISGHRSVSWYQQTPGQGLQFLFEYFSETQRNKGNFPGRFSGRQFSNSRSEMNVSTLELGDSALYLCASSRTSGGPYEQYFGPGTRLTVT.

This chain joins TRBV12-5 and TRBJ1-3, with D unclear. Germline V gene sequence: CDR1 LGHNT, CDR2 FRNRAP. CDR3 size: 17 residues. Deletions cut 0 bases from V and 0 bases from J, with 12 bases between. The CDR3 region has the DNA TGTGCTAGTGGTTTGGTTGCGGGCAGGCCCTCTGGAAACACCATATATTTT. This encodes CASGLVAGRPSGNTIYF. The whole variable domain, filled in from reference TRBV12-5 and TRBJ1-3, reads DARVTQTPRHKVTEMGQEVTMRCQPILGHNTVFWYRQTMMQGLELLAYFRNRAPLDDSGMPKDRFSAEMPDATLATLKIQPSEPRDSAVYFCASGLVAGRPSGNTIYFGEGSWLTVV.

V usage is TRBV11-2 and J usage is TRBJ1-2, with a weak D call TRBD1 (6 bases). The CDR3 loop spans 18 amino acids. V lost 1 base, J lost 3 bases, and 21 bases lay in between. Germline V gene lookup returns CDR1 SGHAT and CDR2 FQNNGV. The CDR3 spells CASSLGGGSGEFHYGYTF. As DNA, the CDR3 is TGTGCCAGCAGCTTAGGGGGCGGTTCAGGGGAGTTTCACTATGGCTACACCTTC.

The rearrangement joins TRBV28 to TRBJ2-7; a possible D gene is TRBD1 (6 bases). CDR1 MDHEN and CDR2 SYDVKM come from the germline V gene. CDR3 length equals 15 residues. V was shortened by 10 bases and J by 4 bases, with 23 bases between the two germline ends. For the CDR3, the DNA is TGTGCCACTTATTGCGACAGGAGATCTGCGTACGAGCAGTACTTC. This encodes CATYCDRRSAYEQYF.

The chain has TRBV9 and TRBJ2-3, with D perhaps TRBD1 (6 bases). CDR3 length equals 17 residues. CDR1 and CDR2 from the germline V gene are SGDLS and YYNGEE. The V end was cut by 3 bases, the J end by 0 bases, with 17 bases between. CDR3: CASSAPLQGPSTDTQYF. As DNA, the CDR3 is TGTGCCAGCAGCGCTCCCTTACAGGGTCCTAGCACAGATACGCAGTATTTT.

The chain combines TRBV7-6 with TRBJ1-1; no clear D gene. The CDR3 loop spans 15 amino acids. Germline V gives CDR1 SGHVS, CDR2 FNYEAQ. Trimming stripped 5 bases from V and 4 bases from J, with 17 bases between. The CDR3, as DNA: TGTGCCAGCAGCCCGGCCGTCGGCAGGCCCACTGAAGCTTTCTTT. This sequence encodes CASSPAVGRPTEAFF.

This chain uses TRBV7-8 with TRBJ2-3, with unresolved D. Germline CDR1 SGHVS, CDR2 FQNEAQ. V gave up 1 base and J gave up 6 bases, with 8 bases separating them. This CDR3 comprises 13 residues. CDR3 sequence: CASSLGGADTQYF. CDR3 DNA sequence: TGTGCCAGCAGCTTAGGAGGCGCGGATACGCAGTATTTT.

The V gene is TRBV7-9, the J gene TRBJ2-1; no reliable D call. Germline assignment: CDR1 SEHNR and CDR2 FQNEAQ (reference sequence). Trimming took 2 bases from V and 6 from J, leaving 8 bases between them. The CDR3 is 13 amino acids. CDR3 sequence: CASSLIVVNEQFF. As DNA, the CDR3 is TGTGCCAGCAGCTTAATAGTGGTCAATGAGCAGTTCTTC.

The chain is built from TRBV5-5 and TRBJ2-3; TRBD2 matches at 7 bases. CDR3 length: 16 amino acids. V lost 0 bases and J lost 0; bases outside the gene matches: 4. The germline V gene encodes CDR1 SGHKS and CDR2 YYEKEE (reference sequence). This CDR3 is CASSLGLAPSTDTQYF. The CDR3 coding sequence is TGTGCCAGCAGCTTGGGACTAGCACCAAGCACAGATACGCAGTATTTT.

The V gene is TRBV27, the J gene TRBJ1-1; D remains unclear. CDR1 is MNHEY, CDR2 SMNVEV, per germline (reference sequence). This CDR3 is 13 amino acids long. Trimming cost V 1 base and J 4 bases, with 7 bases left between them. The CDR3 nucleotides are TGTGCCAGCAGTTTATACGCGGGCACTGAAGCTTTCTTT. It yields the protein CASSLYAGTEAFF.

The chain carries TRBV10-3 and TRBJ1-1, with a weak D call TRBD1 (5 bases). Trimming cost V 9 bases and J 1 base, with 9 bases left between them. This CDR3 has 12 amino acids. Germline loops: CDR1 ENHRY, CDR2 SYGVKD. CDR3 in DNA: TGTGCCATTTGGGGGGGGAACACTGAAGCTTTCTTT. Its translation is CAIWGGNTEAFF.

In nucleotides, the CDR3 is TGTGCCAGCAGCCGACAGGGCACAGATACGCAGTATTTT. Protein: CASSRQGTDTQYF. This rearrangement joins TRBV6-4 to TRBJ2-3; D is perhaps TRBD1 (6 bases). Trimming left V 6 bases short and J 1 base short, with 8 bases between. The length of the CDR3 is 13 residues. The germline CDR1 and CDR2 sequences are MRHNA and SNTAGT.

This chain uses TRBV9 with TRBJ1-2, with TRBD1 identical over 9 bases. Looked up from germline, CDR1 is SGDLS and CDR2 is YYNGEE. V was clipped by 0 bases and J by 4 bases; unmatched bases: 7. The CDR3 is 16 residues long. The CDR3 loop reads CASSVALTGGAYGYTF. The DNA for the CDR3 is TGTGCCAGCAGCGTAGCACTTACAGGGGGCGCCTATGGCTACACCTTC.

V gene TRBV14 combines with J gene TRBJ2-2; 8 bases fit TRBD1. Germline CDR1 and CDR2: SGHDN and FVKESK. V dropped 7 bases and J dropped 6; count of bases not matched to a gene: 7. The CDR3 consists of 14 residues. CDR3: CASTPGGSPGELFF. The CDR3 coding sequence is TGTGCCAGCACCCCAGGGGGCAGCCCCGGGGAGCTGTTTTTT.

This chain links TRBV28 with TRBJ2-4, with D possibly matching TRBD2 (6 bases). The V gene lost 7 bases and the J gene lost 7 bases, with 17 bases spanning the gap. Germline assignment: CDR1 MDHEN and CDR2 SYDVKM. CDR3 length: 14 residues. The CDR3 region is CASKLVGGWNIQYF. The CDR3 DNA reads as TGTGCCAGCAAACTAGTGGGGGGATGGAACATTCAGTACTTC.

The DNA for the CDR3 is TGTGCCAGCAGCTCTTTGACAGGGGGCGCGAGCTTGCACACCTTC. Its translation: CASSSLTGGASLHTF. The J gene is TRBJ1-2, the V gene TRBV7-9; 10 bases align to TRBD1. V was clipped by 4 bases and J by 12 bases; unmatched bases: 14. The CDR3 consists of 15 residues. Germline V gives CDR1 SEHNR, CDR2 FQNEAQ (reference sequence).

This clone was detected only once. This sequence joins TRBV15 and TRBJ2-7, with D uncertain. The CDR3 extends over 13 amino acids. V was cut by 3 bases and J by 0 bases, with 6 bases left in between. Germline CDR1 reads LNHNV; CDR2 reads YYDKDF (reference sequence). The CDR3 here is CATSRTGSYEQYF. In DNA, the CDR3 is TGTGCCACCAGCAGGACGGGCTCCTACGAGCAGTACTTC.

The chain has TRBV27 and TRBJ2-7, with TRBD1 matching 9 bases. Per the germline V gene, CDR1 is MNHEY and CDR2 is SMNVEV (reference sequence). This CDR3 comprises 13 residues. V shed 8 bases and J 5 bases; nucleotides not matched to a gene: 7. This CDR3 reads CASGGTGYNEQYF. The CDR3 DNA reads as TGTGCCAGCGGCGGGACAGGGTACAACGAGCAGTACTTC.